The 18 T cell receptor beta chains reported below all come from one sample, sequenced in a study of blood T cell repertoires in COVID-19. Measured with immunoSEQ multiplex PCR; TCRdb has only the in-frame clones, and not every one. The data show some 120,000 clones, roughly 91% seen once. Input material: peripheral blood. Receptor source: a human donor in a cohort sampled during active COVID-19.

With regard to this clone: Mismatch with germline at one junction end may stem from a read error. The genes are TRBV4-2 and TRBJ2-1; D may be TRBD2 (7 bases). The CDR3 is 13 residues long. The germline CDR1 and CDR2 sequences are LGHNA and YNFKEQ. CDR3 in DNA: TGTGCCAGCAGCCAAGAAGGGGGGCGGGAGCGGCTCTTC. Its translation is CASSQEGGRERLF.

The chain couples TRBV5-5 to TRBJ1-2; D not resolved. The germline gives CDR1 SGHKS, CDR2 YYEKEE (reference sequence). This CDR3 spans 11 amino acids. Trimming took 1 base from V and 6 from J, leaving 4 bases between them. The CDR3 spells CASSLSDGYTF. The CDR3 DNA is TGTGCCAGCAGCTTGAGCGATGGCTACACCTTC. Drawing the rest from reference TRBV5-5 and TRBJ1-2, the complete variable domain is DAGVTQSPTHLIKTRGQQVTLRCSPISGHKSVSWYQQVLGQGPQFIFQYYEKEERGRGNFPDRFSARQFPNYSSELNVNALLLGDSALYLCASSLSDGYTFGSGTRLTVV.

This clone was seen a single time. The rearrangement links TRBV19 to TRBJ1-1; 11 bases are shared with TRBD1. Germline V lookup: CDR1 LNHDA, CDR2 SQIVND (reference sequence). The junction had 2 bases not matched to a gene; V was cut back by 1 base and J by 4 bases. The CDR3 covers 15 residues. The CDR3 nucleotides are TGTGCCAGTAGTATAGCGGGGACAGGGGGCACTGAAGCTTTCTTT. Its protein is CASSIAGTGGTEAFF.

The CDR3 bases are TGCAGCGCGGGGGGCGTCAACTATGGCTACACCTTC. Encoded protein: CSAGGVNYGYTF. The genes are TRBV29-1 and TRBJ1-2, with a weak D call TRBD1 (6 bases). This CDR3 spans 12 amino acids. Trimming pared 7 bases from V and 2 bases from J, leaving 11 bases between. Germline assignment: CDR1 SQVTM and CDR2 ANQGSEA. Together with reference TRBV29-1 and TRBJ1-2, the CDR3 gives the full variable domain: SAVISQKPSRDICQRGTSLTIQCQVDSQVTMMFWYRQQPGQSLTLIATANQGSEATYESGFVIDKFPISRPNLTFSTLTVSNMSPEDSSIYLCSAGGVNYGYTFGSGTRLTVV.

The chain joins TRBV20-1 to TRBJ2-3; D ambiguous. V was clipped by 4 bases and J by 2 bases, with 4 bases between them. Germline assignment: CDR1 DFQATT and CDR2 SNEGSKA (reference sequence). The CDR3 totals 11 residues. The CDR3 here is CSATYTDTQYF. The CDR3 bases are TGCAGTGCTACCTACACAGATACGCAGTATTTT.

This chain uses TRBV5-1 with TRBJ2-7; TRBD1 aligns across 10 bases. V was pared by 0 bases and J by 5 bases, with 5 bases of the junction left unmatched. This CDR3 is 15 amino acids long. Germline V gene lookup returns CDR1 SGHRS and CDR2 YFSETQ. The chain's CDR3 is CASSLGQGAQDEQYF. CDR3 in DNA: TGCGCCAGCAGCTTGGGACAGGGGGCTCAGGACGAGCAGTACTTC.

V is TRBV5-1 and J is TRBJ1-6, with a weak D call TRBD1 (5 bases). Trimming took 3 bases from V and 5 from J, leaving 15 bases between them. The germline V gene has CDR1 SGHRS and CDR2 YFSETQ. CDR3 length: 16 residues. In DNA form, the CDR3 reads TGCGCCAGCAGCTCTATGGACACTACTGATAATTCACCCCTCCACTTT. Translation gives CASSSMDTTDNSPLHF.

The chain couples TRBV7-9 to TRBJ2-1; 9 positions match TRBD2. Germline CDR1 reads SEHNR; CDR2 reads FQNEAQ (reference sequence). V lost 8 bases and J lost 4; bases outside the gene matches: 9. The CDR3 contains 15 residues. The CDR3 DNA follows: TGTGCCAGCCGAAGAGGCGGGAGGGGTTACAATGAGCAGTTCTTC. This encodes CASRRGGRGYNEQFF.

The V call is TRBV7-9, the J call TRBJ2-7, with a tentative D call TRBD2 (6 bases). Germline values: CDR1 SEHNR, CDR2 FQNEAQ (reference sequence). Trimming took 5 bases from V and 4 from J, leaving 15 bases between them. The CDR3 loop spans 14 amino acids. The CDR3: CASSAGGNAYEQYF. CDR3 in DNA: TGTGCCAGCAGCGCGGGCGGGAATGCTTACGAGCAGTACTTC.

V and J are TRBV6-6 and TRBJ2-3, with D maybe TRBD2 (5 bases). This CDR3 is built from 13 residues. Germline V gene data show CDR1 as MNHNY and CDR2 as SVGAGI (reference sequence). V was cut by 8 bases and J by 4 bases, with 13 bases left in between. This CDR3 reads CASYSGRADTQYF. The CDR3 DNA follows: TGTGCCAGCTATTCCGGGCGGGCAGATACGCAGTATTTT.

This sequence joins TRBV6-1 and TRBJ2-7; 8 nucleotides align to TRBD2. J was trimmed by 2 bases and V by 3 bases; bases with no gene match: 6. The germline gives CDR1 MNHNS, CDR2 SASEGT. The CDR3 extends over 15 amino acids. The CDR3 bases are TGTGCCAGCAGTGACAGCGGGAGTCGCCCCTACGAGCAGTACTTC. It codes for CASSDSGSRPYEQYF.

V usage is TRBV6-5 and J usage is TRBJ2-7, with a possible D match to TRBD1 (6 bases). Looked up from germline, CDR1 is MNHEY and CDR2 is SVGAGI. The ends were cut back, 5 bases at V and 5 bases at J, with 13 bases in the middle. The CDR3 contains 13 residues. CDR3 coding DNA: TGTGCCAGCAGTAGTGGACAGAAACACGAGCAGTACTTC. This encodes CASSSGQKHEQYF.

The chain carries TRBV4-1 and TRBJ2-7; 9 bases are shared with TRBD1. CDR1 and CDR2 (germline): MGHRA, YSYEKL. Losses at the gene ends were 1 base for V and 7 bases for J; bases not matched to a gene: 5. This CDR3 spans 14 amino acids. CDR3 coding DNA: TGCGCCAGCAGCCAAGTCGGGACAGGGAAAGAGCAGTACTTC. Amino acid sequence: CASSQVGTGKEQYF.

The V gene is TRBV12-3 or TRBV12-4, the J gene TRBJ1-1; no firm D call. CDR3 length equals 11 residues. Trimming shortened V by 6 bases and J by 6 bases, and 8 bases separated the two germline ends. This chain's CDR3 is CASSLGAEAFF. The CDR3 bases are TGTGCCAGCAGCCTGGGCGCTGAAGCTTTCTTT.

The rearrangement links TRBV6-5 to TRBJ2-1; no clear D gene. V was shortened by 5 bases and J by 2 bases, with 10 bases between the two germline ends. Germline V gene sequence: CDR1 MNHEY, CDR2 SVGAGI. The CDR3 has 14 residues. Here the CDR3 reads CASSHRETYNEQFF. The CDR3 DNA reads as TGTGCCAGCAGTCACCGTGAGACCTACAATGAGCAGTTCTTC.

This sequence joins TRBV6-5 and TRBJ2-3; 13 bases map to TRBD2. The CDR3 has 14 residues. Losses at the gene ends were 11 bases for V and 5 bases for J; bases not matched to a gene: 7. Germline CDR1 and CDR2: MNHEY and SVGAGI. The CDR3 loop is CASTSGGKGDTQYF. The CDR3 DNA sequence: TGTGCCTCGACTAGCGGGGGGAAGGGAGATACGCAGTATTTT.

This chain links TRBV10-2 with TRBJ2-7; 9 nucleotides line up with TRBD2. V gave up 7 bases and J gave up 3 bases; unmatched junction bases: 10. The CDR3 contains 15 residues. The germline CDR1 and CDR2 sequences are WSHSY and SAAADI. The CDR3 DNA is TGCGCCAGCACCTCAAGGGCTAGCGGGGACTACGAGCAGTACTTC. This sequence encodes CASTSRASGDYEQYF.

The chain joins TRBV7-9 to TRBJ2-2; D remains unclear. Looked up from germline, CDR1 is SEHNR and CDR2 is FQNEAQ (reference sequence). The CDR3 length is 14 residues. V was trimmed by 3 bases and J by 3 bases, leaving 8 bases between them. The CDR3 region is CASSLAAYTGELFF. The CDR3 DNA is TGTGCCAGCAGCTTGGCCGCCTACACCGGGGAGCTGTTTTTT.